This T cell receptor beta chain was found in a study of cytomegalovirus exposure and HLA in healthy donors. Study-level background: Genetic ancestry analysis placed around 76% of the roughly 400 donors that were genotyped in the Caucasian-associated cluster.

This PCR relied on a set of 60 Vbeta primers and 13 Jbeta primers. Here immunoSEQ multiplex PCR was the method, and the copy in TCRdb shows in-frame clones only, minus some. The sample lists roughly 150,000 clones; roughly 84% were seen once. Germline V lookup: CDR1 SQVTM, CDR2 ANQGSEA. The CDR3 has 14 amino acids. After removal of 4 bases from V and 2 bases from J, the junction contained 4 bases not matched to a gene. With regard to this clone: Its antigen is unknown.

General study results and limits: HLA alleles showed associations with 15,000 to 20,000 TCR beta sequences in a later analysis, at a 0.05 false discovery rate. DRB1 showed the most TCR associations and HLA-C the fewest in a later analysis, as rates varied by HLA locus.

This clonotype was sampled from a man aged 30 to 45 in good health and CMV-seropositive. The sequencing sample was made of PBMCs. J is TRBJ2-7 and V is TRBV29-1; 11 bases align to TRBD2. CDR3 sequence (DNA): TGCAGCGTTGTGACTAGCGGGACCCCCTACGAGCAGTACTTC. Amino acids: CSVVTSGTPYEQYF.